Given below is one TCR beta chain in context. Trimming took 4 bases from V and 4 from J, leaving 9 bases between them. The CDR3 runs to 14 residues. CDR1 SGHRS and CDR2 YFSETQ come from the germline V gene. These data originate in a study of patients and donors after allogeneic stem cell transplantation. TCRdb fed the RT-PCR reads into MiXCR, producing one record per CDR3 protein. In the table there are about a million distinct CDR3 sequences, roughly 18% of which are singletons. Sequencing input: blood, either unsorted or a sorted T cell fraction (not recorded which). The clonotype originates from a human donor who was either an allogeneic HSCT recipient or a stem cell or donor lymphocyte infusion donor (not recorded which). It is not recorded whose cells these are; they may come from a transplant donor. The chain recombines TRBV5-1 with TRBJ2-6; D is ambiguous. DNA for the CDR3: TGCGCCAGCAGCCGATTTGACGGGGCCAACGTCCTGACTTTC. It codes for CASSRFDGANVLTF.